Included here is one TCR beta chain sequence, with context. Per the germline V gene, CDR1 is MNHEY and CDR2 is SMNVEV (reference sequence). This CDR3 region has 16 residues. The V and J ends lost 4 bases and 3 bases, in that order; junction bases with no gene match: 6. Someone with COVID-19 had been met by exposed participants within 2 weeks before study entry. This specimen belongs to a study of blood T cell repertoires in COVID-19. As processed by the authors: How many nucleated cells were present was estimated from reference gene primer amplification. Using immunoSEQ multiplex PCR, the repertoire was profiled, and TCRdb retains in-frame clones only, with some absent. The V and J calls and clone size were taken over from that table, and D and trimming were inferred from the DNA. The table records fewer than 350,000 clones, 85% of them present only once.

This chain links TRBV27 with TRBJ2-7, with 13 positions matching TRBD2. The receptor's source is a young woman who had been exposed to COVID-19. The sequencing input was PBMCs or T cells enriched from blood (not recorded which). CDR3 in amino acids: CASSSLGTSGVYEQYF. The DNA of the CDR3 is TGTGCCAGCAGTTCCCTGGGGACTAGCGGGGTCTACGAGCAGTACTTC.